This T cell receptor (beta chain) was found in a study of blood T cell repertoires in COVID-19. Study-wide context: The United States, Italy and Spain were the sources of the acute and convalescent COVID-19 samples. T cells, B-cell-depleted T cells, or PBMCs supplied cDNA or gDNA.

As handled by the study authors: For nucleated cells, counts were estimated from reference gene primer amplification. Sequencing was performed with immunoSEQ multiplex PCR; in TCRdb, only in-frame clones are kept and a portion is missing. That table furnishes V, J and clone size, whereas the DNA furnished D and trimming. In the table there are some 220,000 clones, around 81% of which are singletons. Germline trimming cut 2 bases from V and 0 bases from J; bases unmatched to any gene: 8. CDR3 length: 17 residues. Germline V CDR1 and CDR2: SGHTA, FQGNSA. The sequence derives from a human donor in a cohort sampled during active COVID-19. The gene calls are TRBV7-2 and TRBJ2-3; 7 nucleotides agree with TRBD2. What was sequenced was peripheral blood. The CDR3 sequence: CASSLNFLAASTDTQYF. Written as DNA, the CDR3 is TGTGCCAGCAGCTTAAATTTCCTAGCGGCTAGCACAGATACGCAGTATTTT.